This is a list of T cell receptor beta chains from one sample in a study of cytomegalovirus exposure and HLA in healthy donors. TCRdb's copy holds only in-frame clones and misses some; the assay was immunoSEQ multiplex PCR. This repertoire includes about 130,000 clones. Specimen: PBMCs. All receptors derive from a woman aged 35 to 49 in good health and CMV-seropositive. CDR3s include the opening cysteine and the closing phenylalanine or tryptophan. D genes are given only for firm matches.

v_gene	j_gene	d_gene	CDR3nt	CDR3aa
TRBV7-2	TRBJ2-7	TRBD2	TGTGCCAGCAGCCCGACTAGCGGGGGTAGCTCCTACGAGCAGTACTTC	CASSPTSGGSSYEQYF
TRBV5-1	TRBJ1-2	TRBD1	TGCGCCAGCAGCCCGACAGGGGTCTCTGACTATGGCTACACCTTC	CASSPTGVSDYGYTF
TRBV5-6	TRBJ2-5	NA	TGTGCCAGCAGCTTGGGGCGGGGCAGGGTTATACAAGAGACCCAGTACTTC	CASSLGRGRVIQETQYF
TRBV11-2	TRBJ2-1	TRBD2	TGTGCCAGCAGCCCCCAATTTGGCGGGGGAGATTACAATGAGCAGTTCTTC	CASSPQFGGGDYNEQFF
TRBV5-1	TRBJ2-7	TRBD2	TGCGCCAGCAGCTTGGACGGGAGGCACACGTACGAGCAGTACTTC	CASSLDGRHTYEQYF
TRBV18	TRBJ2-3	NA	TGTGCCAGCTCACCACTGCGGGACGCAGATACGCAGTATTTT	CASSPLRDADTQYF
TRBV7-3	TRBJ2-7	NA	TGTGCCAGCAGCTTAAAGGCAGGAGGGACCGAGCAGTACTTC	CASSLKAGGTEQYF
TRBV5-4	TRBJ1-2	NA	TGTGCCAGCAGCTCTGGAGTACAGGGCGGCTACACCTTC	CASSSGVQGGYTF
TRBV9	TRBJ2-3	TRBD2	TGTGCCAGCAGCGTAGGTAGCGGGACATCTGATACGCAGTATTTT	CASSVGSGTSDTQYF
TRBV5-1	TRBJ2-7	TRBD2	TGCGCCAGCAGCTTGATTGCTAGCGGGACAGCCCGGGGGGAGCAGTACTTC	CASSLIASGTARGEQYF
TRBV5-1	TRBJ1-3	NA	TGCGCCAGCAGCTTGGTAGGCAGGCAATCTGGAAACACCATATATTTT	CASSLVGRQSGNTIYF
TRBV9	TRBJ1-2	TRBD1	TGTGCCAGCAGGAGGGACAGGGATTTCTATGGCTACACCTTC	CASRRDRDFYGYTF
TRBV7-5	TRBJ1-1	NA	TGTGCCAGAAGCTTAGTCCTCCCCTTT	CARSLVLPF
TRBV19	TRBJ1-3	TRBD1	TGTGCCAGTAGTGCCCGGGACAGGGCTGGAAACACCATATATTTT	CASSARDRAGNTIYF
TRBV2	TRBJ2-7	NA	TGTGCCAGCAGTGGGGCCGGCATCTCCTACGAGCAGTACTTC	CASSGAGISYEQYF
TRBV27	TRBJ2-1	TRBD1	TGTGCCAGCAGTACCCGGACAGGCCCTTCCTACAATGAGCAGTTCTTC	CASSTRTGPSYNEQFF
TRBV7-6	TRBJ2-7	TRBD1	TGTGCCAGCAGCCGGTTGGGGACAGACGACTACGAGCAGTACTTC	CASSRLGTDDYEQYF
TRBV7-3	TRBJ2-4	NA	TGTGCCAGCAGCTTAGAAGGATTAACAGGGAAAAACATTCAGTACTTC	CASSLEGLTGKNIQYF
TRBV6-1	TRBJ1-1	NA	TGTGCCAGCAGTGAAAGTTGTTGGAGGGTGGGTTGGGACACTGAAGCTTTCTTT	CASSESCWRVGWDTEAFF
TRBV15	TRBJ2-3	TRBD2	TGTGCCACCAGCAGAGGGACAGCGGGAGGGACAGATACGCAGTATTTT	CATSRGTAGGTDTQYF
TRBV28	TRBJ2-7	NA	TGTGCCAGCAGACAATTTACCTACGAGCAGTACTTC	CASRQFTYEQYF
TRBV6-4	TRBJ2-1	NA	TGTGCCAGCAGTGAAGAGCCGAGCTCCTACAATGAGCAGTTCTTC	CASSEEPSSYNEQFF
TRBV9	TRBJ2-7	TRBD2	TGTGCCAGCAGCGAAAGCGGGAGGTCCTACGAGCAGTACTTC	CASSESGRSYEQYF